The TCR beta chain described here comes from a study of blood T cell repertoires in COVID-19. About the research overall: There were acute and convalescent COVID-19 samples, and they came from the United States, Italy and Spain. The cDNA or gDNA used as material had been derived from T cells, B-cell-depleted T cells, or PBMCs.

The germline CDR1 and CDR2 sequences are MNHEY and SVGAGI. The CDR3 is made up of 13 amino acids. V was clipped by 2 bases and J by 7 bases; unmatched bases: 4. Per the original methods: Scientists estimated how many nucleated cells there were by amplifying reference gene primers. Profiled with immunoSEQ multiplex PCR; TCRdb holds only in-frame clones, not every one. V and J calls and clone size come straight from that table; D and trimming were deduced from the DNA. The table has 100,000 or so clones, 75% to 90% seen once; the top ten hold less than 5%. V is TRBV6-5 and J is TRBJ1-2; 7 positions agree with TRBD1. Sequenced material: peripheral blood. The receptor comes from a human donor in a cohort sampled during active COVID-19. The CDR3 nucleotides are TGTGCCAGCAGTTACGAGGGGGCCGTTGGCTACACCTTC. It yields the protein CASSYEGAVGYTF.